These 8 T cell receptor beta chains were sequenced from one sample in a study of blood T cell repertoires in COVID-19. Clones were read by immunoSEQ multiplex PCR, and TCRdb kept only the in-frame ones, dropping some. The sample lists tens of thousands of clones; 65% to 85% were seen once. Sequenced material: peripheral blood. The receptors shown here come from a woman over 75 with active or convalescent COVID-19.

The rearrangement uses TRBV20-1 and TRBJ2-1, with a possible D match to TRBD1 (5 bases). The germline V gene has CDR1 DFQATT and CDR2 SNEGSKA (reference sequence). There are 14 residues in the CDR3. The V end was cut by 3 bases, the J end by 8 bases, with 17 bases between. The CDR3 DNA is TGCAGTGCTAGTCGATCCGCCGTAGGGGATGAGCAGTTCTTC. This encodes CSASRSAVGDEQFF.

The chain combines TRBV28 with TRBJ1-1, with no clear D. CDR1 is MDHEN, CDR2 SYDVKM, per germline. CDR3 size: 15 residues. Trimming took off 2 bases at V and 2 bases at J, with 12 bases between the two ends. CDR3 loop: CASSLLRLKNTEAFF. CDR3 in DNA: TGTGCCAGCAGTTTACTCAGGCTCAAAAACACTGAAGCTTTCTTT.

The V call is TRBV28, the J call TRBJ2-3, with 8 bases aligning to TRBD2. V lost 7 bases to trimming and J lost 5 bases; unmatched junction nucleotides: 11. CDR1 is MDHEN and CDR2 is SYDVKM in the germline V gene. CDR3 size: 15 residues. The CDR3 spells CASNPGSGGGDTQYF. CDR3 DNA: TGTGCCAGCAACCCCGGGAGCGGGGGAGGAGATACGCAGTATTTT.

The chain recombines TRBV5-1 with TRBJ2-3; TRBD1 might be the D (5 bases). CDR3 length: 14 residues. Germline CDR1 and CDR2: SGHRS and YFSETQ. V lost 4 bases, J lost 2 bases, and 11 bases lay in between. CDR3 nucleotide sequence: TGCGCCAGCAGCCTGGGGCAGAACACAGATACGCAGTATTTT. This translates into CASSLGQNTDTQYF. The full variable domain, with the rest looked up from reference TRBV5-1 and TRBJ2-3, is KAGVTQTPRYLIKTRGQQVTLSCSPISGHRSVSWYQQTPGQGLQFLFEYFSETQRNKGNFPGRFSGRQFSNSRSEMNVSTLELGDSALYLCASSLGQNTDTQYFGPGTRLTVL.

The CDR3 region has the DNA TGTGCCAGCAGCTTAAACCCCAGCCGGGAGAATGAGCAGTTCTTC. As protein: CASSLNPSRENEQFF. This chain connects TRBV7-3 to TRBJ2-1, with D perhaps TRBD2 (6 bases). The germline V gene has CDR1 SGHTA and CDR2 FQGTGA. The CDR3 spans 15 residues. V was clipped by 1 base and J by 7 bases, with 14 bases between them.

The gene calls are TRBV6-5 and TRBJ2-1, with 10 bases that match TRBD1. Germline values: CDR1 MNHEY, CDR2 SVGAGI. CDR3 length: 16 amino acids. The junction had 10 bases not matched to a gene; V was cut back by 4 bases and J by 7 bases. The CDR3 DNA reads as TGTGCCAGCAGTTCCCGACAGGGGGCTGGTAGGAATGAGCAGTTCTTC. It specifies CASSSRQGAGRNEQFF.

This chain links TRBV6-6 with TRBJ1-1; the match to TRBD1 covers 8 bases. There are 13 residues in the CDR3. J was trimmed by 1 base and V by 10 bases; bases with no gene match: 5. The germline V gene has CDR1 MNHNY and CDR2 SVGAGI (reference sequence). In DNA, the CDR3 is TGTGCCACCATTGACAGGGGGAACACTGAAGCTTTCTTT. Amino acid sequence: CATIDRGNTEAFF.

V and J are TRBV7-2 and TRBJ2-1; the match to TRBD1 covers 11 bases. There are 16 residues in the CDR3. Germline assignment: CDR1 SGHTA and CDR2 FQGNSA. V lost 4 bases, J lost 6 bases, and 8 bases stayed unmatched. The DNA of the CDR3 is TGTGCCAGCAGCTACTCCGGGACAGGGGGAGGCAATGAGCAGTTCTTC. Translated: CASSYSGTGGGNEQFF.